This T cell receptor (beta chain) was identified in a study of blood T cell repertoires in COVID-19. V was pared by 6 bases and J by 5 bases, with 16 bases between. Germline CDR1 SNHLY, CDR2 FYNNEI. This CDR3 has 14 residues. Individuals drawn from approximately 26 US areas were about 18 to 89 years old. The study assigned cohorts using participant-reported clinical history. No more than 2 weeks before study entry, exposed participants had met a case of COVID-19. How the authors handled the data: Nucleated cell counts were estimated from reference gene primer amplification. Clones were sequenced by immunoSEQ multiplex PCR, and TCRdb holds only the in-frame ones, with some missing. The V and J calls and clone size are taken from that table; D and trimming were inferred from the DNA. Here the sample spans 330,000 or so clones, around nine tenths being singletons.

This receptor was obtained from a woman in her 30s who had been exposed to COVID-19. V is TRBV2 and J is TRBJ1-1; D may be TRBD1 (5 bases). The sequenced sample consisted of PBMCs or T cells enriched from blood (not recorded which). CDR3 loop: CASRRQGIGTEAFF. CDR3 nucleotides: TGTGCCAGCAGACGGCAGGGTATAGGTACTGAAGCTTTCTTT.